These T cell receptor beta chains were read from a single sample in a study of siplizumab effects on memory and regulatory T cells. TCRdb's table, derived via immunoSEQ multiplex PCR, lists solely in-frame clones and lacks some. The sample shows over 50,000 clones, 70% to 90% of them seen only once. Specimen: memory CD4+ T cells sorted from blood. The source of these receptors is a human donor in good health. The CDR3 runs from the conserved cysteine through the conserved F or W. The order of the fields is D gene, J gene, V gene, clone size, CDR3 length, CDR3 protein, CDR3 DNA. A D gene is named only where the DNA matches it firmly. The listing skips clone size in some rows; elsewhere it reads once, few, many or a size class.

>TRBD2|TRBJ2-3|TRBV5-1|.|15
CASSLPAGVTDTQYF
TGCGCCAGCAGCTTGCCCGCGGGAGTCACAGATACGCAGTATTTT
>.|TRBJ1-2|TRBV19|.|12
CASSMRNYGYTF
TGTGCCAGTAGTATGAGGAACTATGGCTACACCTTC
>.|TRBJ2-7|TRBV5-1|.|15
CASSLGPGSSYEQYF
TGCGCCAGCAGCTTGGGTCCAGGTAGCTCCTACGAGCAGTACTTC
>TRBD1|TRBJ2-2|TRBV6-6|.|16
CASSYSGTGVTGELFF
TGTGCCAGCAGTTACTCCGGGACAGGGGTCACCGGGGAGCTGTTTTTT
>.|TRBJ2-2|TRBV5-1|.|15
CASSYIVGNDGELFF
TGCGCCAGCAGCTACATAGTCGGGAACGACGGGGAGCTGTTTTTT
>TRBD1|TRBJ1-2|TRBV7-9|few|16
CASSLSSTGRPYGYTF
TGTGCCAGCAGCTTATCCTCGACAGGGAGGCCCTATGGCTACACCTTC
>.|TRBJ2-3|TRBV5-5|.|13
CASSWGLTDTQYF
TGTGCCAGCAGCTGGGGGTTGACAGATACGCAGTATTTT
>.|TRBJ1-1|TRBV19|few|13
CASSIRRRSEAFF
TGTGCCAGTAGTATTCGCCGCAGGAGTGAAGCTTTCTTT
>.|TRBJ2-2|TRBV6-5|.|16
CASSYPNGGLPGELFF
TGTGCCAGCAGTTACCCTAACGGGGGGCTACCCGGGGAGCTGTTTTTT
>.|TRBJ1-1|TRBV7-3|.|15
CASSLTSESHTEAFF
TGTGCCAGCAGCTTAACCTCGGAAAGTCACACTGAAGCTTTCTTT
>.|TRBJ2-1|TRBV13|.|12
CASSLERNEQFF
TGTGCCAGCAGCTTAGAGAGGAATGAGCAGTTCTTC
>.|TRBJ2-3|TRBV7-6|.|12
CASSPNTDTQYF
TGTGCCAGCAGCCCTAACACAGATACGCAGTATTTT
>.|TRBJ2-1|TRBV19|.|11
CASSINLEQFF
TGTGCCAGTAGTATAAATCTCGAGCAGTTCTTC
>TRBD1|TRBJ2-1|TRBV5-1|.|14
CASSSGGWDNEQFF
TGCGCCAGCAGCTCAGGGGGCTGGGACAATGAGCAGTTCTTC
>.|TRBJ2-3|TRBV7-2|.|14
CASSLGDDTDTQYF
TGTGCCAGCAGCTTAGGGGACGATACAGATACGCAGTATTTT
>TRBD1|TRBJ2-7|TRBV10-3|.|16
CAISGTGNSGSYEQYF
TGTGCCATCAGCGGGACAGGGAATTCGGGCTCCTACGAGCAGTACTTC
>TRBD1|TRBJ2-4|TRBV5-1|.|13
CASSPDRGYIQYF
TGCGCCAGCAGCCCGGACAGGGGTTACATTCAGTACTTC